This TCR beta chain was profiled in a study of shared clonotypes between healthy human individuals. Study-wide background: Each donor contributed plates that comprised three CD4 naive, three CD4 memory, two CD8 naive and one CD8 memory.

Per the germline V gene, CDR1 is SEHNR and CDR2 is FQNEAQ (reference sequence). The CDR3 contains 14 residues. Trimming cost V 4 bases and J 4 bases, with 11 bases left between them. Naive CD8 cells lacked CD45RO, underwent positive selection for CCR7 and left out terminally differentiated effector memory CD45RA+ cells. The authors split each subset's genomic DNA evenly across several immunoSEQ plates. Here immunoSEQ multiplex PCR was the method, and the copy in TCRdb shows in-frame clones only, minus some. Seen here are roughly 2.1 million clones, about 93% observed once, and the top ten hold 1.5% to 2%.

The specimen was naive CD8+ T cells from PBMCs. This sequence originates from a young man in good health. Some clones in this sample may be carry-over from other donors' samples. The J gene is TRBJ2-1, the V gene TRBV7-9, with a tentative D call TRBD1 (6 bases). CDR3: CASSSRDKYNEQFF. The DNA for the CDR3 is TGTGCCAGCAGCTCCCGGGACAAATACAATGAGCAGTTCTTC.